The clone carrying this TCR beta chain has a handful of counts. The antigen remains undetermined. The data originate from a study of cytomegalovirus exposure and HLA in healthy donors. With 5 bases clipped from V and 6 bases from J, the junction kept 5 bases outside the gene matches. Germline CDR1 is MDHEN and CDR2 is SYDVKM. The CDR3 is 14 amino acids. The PCR was carried out with 60 Vbeta primers and 13 Jbeta primers. Clones were read by immunoSEQ multiplex PCR, and TCRdb kept only the in-frame ones, dropping some. The table has approximately 95,000 clones, around 86% seen once. Study-wide results and caveats: Among donors in an Asian-associated ancestry cluster, a later analysis reportedly found fewer N-insertions than the roughly 700-donor mean.

The source is an older woman in good health and CMV-seropositive. The chain couples TRBV28 to TRBJ1-5; TRBD1 matches at 9 bases. Sequenced input: PBMCs. In DNA, the CDR3 is TGTGCCAGCAGTCACAGGGGGCTGGGTCAGCCCCAGCATTTT. As protein: CASSHRGLGQPQHF. Full variable domain (missing parts from reference TRBV28 and TRBJ1-5): DVKVTQSSRYLVKRTGEKVFLECVQDMDHENMFWYRQDPGLGLRLIYFSYDVKMKEKGDIPEGYSVSREKKERFSLILESASTNQTSMYLCASSHRGLGQPQHFGDGTRLSIL.